This T cell receptor beta chain appears in the sequencing data of a study of blood T cell repertoires in COVID-19. In the study overall: The samples span acute and convalescent COVID-19 from the United States, Italy and Spain. T cells, B-cell-depleted T cells, or PBMCs supplied cDNA or gDNA.

The V end was cut by 4 bases, the J end by 6 bases, with 21 bases between. The CDR3 contains 17 residues. Germline CDR1 MNHEY, CDR2 SMNVEV (reference sequence). Generated by immunoSEQ multiplex PCR, the TCRdb table keeps only in-frame clones and is missing some. Among under 200,000 clones, 79% were seen once, and the ten largest hold 17%. The TCR sequence derives from a man aged 60-69 years with active or convalescent COVID-19. The sequencing sample was made of peripheral blood. The V and J genes are TRBV27 and TRBJ2-2; the D gene is possibly TRBD2 (6 bases). Written as DNA, the CDR3 is TGTGCCAGCAGTTCAGCGGGCGGACAACTAGCAGCCGGGGAGCTGTTTTTT. It specifies CASSSAGGQLAAGELFF.